Listed below are T cell receptor beta chains from one sample, sequenced in a study of identical twins. TCRdb analysed the 5' RACE reads with MiXCR anew, one entry per CDR3 protein. The sample has about 160,000 distinct CDR3 sequences, 3% to 4.5% seen once. Sequenced input: memory T cells sorted from blood. The receptors were sampled from a young man in good health. The conserved cysteine and the conserved F or W are not part of the CDR3 here.

>TRBJ1-6|TRBV5-1
ASSPGLPTLSYNSPLH
>TRBJ2-1|TRBV7-2
ASSLARLAYEQF
>TRBJ2-5|TRBV10-3
AISTGTGEETQY
>TRBJ2-1|TRBV5-1
ASSLAGRGGDNEQF
>TRBJ1-1|TRBV7-2
ASSLGPKNTEAF
>TRBJ2-7|TRBV29-1
SVVAGFEYEQY
>TRBJ2-1|TRBV7-9
ASSLAAPQGGQF
>TRBJ1-4|TRBV20-1
SASHRTARTGKLF
>TRBJ1-1|TRBV7-2
ASSRHANTEAF
>TRBJ2-5|TRBV12-3/TRBV12-4
ASSGSAPGQETQY
>TRBJ2-3|TRBV28
ASREAQDTQY
>TRBJ2-5|TRBV15
ATSRDPQETQY